The clone carrying this T cell receptor beta chain turned up a few times. These data originate in a study of human T cells and chemical hapten exposure. TCRdb ran MiXCR on the RACE reads and lists one entry per CDR3 protein. The data show 65,000 or so distinct CDR3 sequences, about 5.7% seen once. The time point is: healthy volunteer bleed at 6 weeks. It was from unfractionated whole blood that total RNA was extracted. The CDR3 length is 14 residues. Germline CDR1 is LNHDA and CDR2 is SQIVND (reference sequence). Trimming took 9 bases from V and 1 from J, leaving 13 bases between them. Material for sequencing was whole blood. The sequence came from a female donor in good health. Some clones in this sample may be carry-over from other donors' samples. This rearrangement joins TRBV19 to TRBJ1-5, with D uncertain. The DNA of the CDR3 is TGTGCCAGGCCGAACTTCACCAGCAATCAGCCCCAGCATTTT. It translates to CARPNFTSNQPQHF.